The clone carrying this T cell receptor beta chain was seen a few times. No antigen is known for it. The sample originates from a study of blood T cells in healthy people across ages. Study observations and caveats: Per-million-T-cell TCR beta diversity fell roughly linearly with age.

Every sample gave at least 5 micrograms of total RNA when it was extracted. The CDR3 is 14 residues long. The ends were cut back, 1 base at V and 2 bases at J, with 7 bases in the middle. Per the germline V gene, CDR1 is KGHSH and CDR2 is LQKENI. A second PCR, run for about 6 to 11 cycles, used a sample-barcoded 5' primer plus a J-beta primer mix. MiXCR was run by TCRdb on the 5' RACE reads, yielding one entry per CDR3 protein. The repertoire holds 550,000 to 600,000 distinct CDR3 sequences, 47% seen once, with roughly 25% in the top ten. This TCR derives from a man at least 80 years old in good health. This chain links TRBV18 with TRBJ2-3; weak D call: TRBD1 (6 bases). Material for sequencing was blood. CDR3 amino acids: CASSPRGPTDTQYF. DNA of the CDR3: TGTGCCAGCTCACCACGGGGGCCCACAGATACGCAGTATTTT.